One sample yielded the 32 T cell receptor beta chains listed below, sequenced in a study of shared clonotypes between healthy human individuals. The assay was immunoSEQ multiplex PCR, and TCRdb's table has in-frame clones only and misses some. The sample contains over 100,000 clones, about 70% of which appear only once. The sequenced sample consisted of memory CD8+ T cells sorted from blood. As to subset: CD45RO+ cells pooled with CCR7-negative TemRA cells. These receptor sequences come from a woman aged 30 to 39 in good health.

This clone was found once. CDR3 nucleotides: TGTGCCACCAGCAGACAAATCAATCAGCCCCAGCATTTT. It yields the protein CATSRQINQPQHF. V is TRBV15 and J is TRBJ1-5; no clear D. The CDR3 has 13 amino acids. The germline CDR1 and CDR2 sequences are LNHNV and YYDKDF (reference sequence). The ends were cut back, 2 bases at V and 3 bases at J, with 5 bases in the middle.

The chain uses TRBV25-1 and TRBJ1-5, with D possibly being TRBD1 (5 bases). Germline V gives CDR1 MGHDK, CDR2 SYGVNS. The CDR3 is 14 amino acids. The V gene lost 3 bases and the J gene lost 4 bases, with 10 bases spanning the gap. This CDR3 is CASSDSRENQPQHF. DNA for the CDR3: TGTGCCAGCAGTGATTCCAGGGAAAATCAGCCCCAGCATTTT.

The rearrangement joins TRBV2 to TRBJ1-4; possible D gene TRBD1, 5 bases. V lost 11 bases and J 0 bases, leaving 13 bases between the germline ends. CDR3 size: 14 residues. CDR1 is SNHLY and CDR2 is FYNNEI in the germline V gene. The CDR3 spells CASGTFATNEKLFF. The DNA for the CDR3 is TGTGCCTCGGGGACCTTTGCAACTAATGAAAAACTGTTTTTT.

CDR3 region: CASTAVRGSYSNQPQHF. The CDR3 bases are TGTGCCAGCACCGCGGTCCGGGGATCCTATAGCAATCAGCCCCAGCATTTT. The chain has TRBV28 and TRBJ1-5; D gene unclear. This CDR3 is 17 amino acids long. V lost 7 bases and J 0 bases, leaving 19 bases between the germline ends. The germline CDR1 and CDR2 sequences are MDHEN and SYDVKM.

The V and J genes are TRBV28 and TRBJ1-5; D might be TRBD1 (6 bases). This CDR3 has 13 residues. V lost 8 bases to trimming and J lost 3 bases, with 11 bases between them. CDR1 is MDHEN and CDR2 is SYDVKM in the germline V gene. The CDR3 DNA is TGTGCCAGCGGGAGGGACACCAATCAGCCCCAGCATTTT. Encoded protein: CASGRDTNQPQHF.

The chain links TRBV28 to TRBJ1-5; D is ambiguous. This CDR3 is built from 16 residues. The germline V gene has CDR1 MDHEN and CDR2 SYDVKM. With 5 bases removed from V and 0 bases from J, the gap between germline ends came to 14 bases. DNA for the CDR3: TGTGCCAGCAGTAAGAGGACGGCATATAGCAATCAGCCCCAGCATTTT. It codes for CASSKRTAYSNQPQHF.

Notes on this clone: This CDR3 is also generated by other DNA sequences in the sample. This chain joins TRBV5-1 and TRBJ2-1; 9 positions agree with TRBD2. Germline CDR1 and CDR2: SGHRS and YFSETQ. With V trimmed by 0 bases and J by 3 bases, 1 base remained unmatched. This CDR3 region has 15 residues. DNA of the CDR3: TGCGCCAGCAGCTTGGATAGCGGGGGCTACAATGAGCAGTTCTTC. Translated, it gives CASSLDSGGYNEQFF.

The rearrangement uses TRBV2 and TRBJ2-5; 12 bases align to TRBD2. This CDR3 is built from 18 residues. Germline CDR1 and CDR2: SNHLY and FYNNEI. V lost 6 bases and J lost 4; bases outside the gene matches: 15. DNA for the CDR3: TGTGCCAGCAGCCAACCCCTAGCGGGAGGGCCCTCAGGAGAGACCCAGTACTTC. This encodes CASSQPLAGGPSGETQYF.

This rearrangement joins TRBV19 to TRBJ2-2, with D tentatively TRBD1 (6 bases). V lost 3 bases and J lost 4, with 12 bases in between. The length of the CDR3 is 15 residues. Looked up from germline, CDR1 is LNHDA and CDR2 is SQIVND (reference sequence). CDR3 loop: CASSILGTFTGELFF. The CDR3 DNA follows: TGTGCCAGTAGTATTCTCGGGACATTCACCGGGGAGCTGTTTTTT.

This clone was found many times. The chain is built from TRBV19 and TRBJ1-5; D is undetermined. The CDR3 is made up of 13 amino acids. Trimming took off 7 bases at V and 6 bases at J, with 13 bases between the two ends. The V gene's germline CDR1 is LNHDA and CDR2 SQIVND (reference sequence). This CDR3 is CASNVWAFQPQHF. In DNA, the CDR3 is TGTGCCAGTAACGTGTGGGCTTTTCAGCCCCAGCATTTT.

The chain employs TRBV27 and TRBJ1-2; D possibly corresponds to TRBD1 (6 bases). CDR3 length equals 17 residues. V shed 2 bases and J shed 4 bases, with 20 bases lying between them. CDR1 MNHEY and CDR2 SMNVEV come from the germline V gene (reference sequence). CDR3 in DNA: TGTGCCAGCAGTTTAAGTTGGGGACACTCAAGGTCCTATGGCTACACCTTC. Protein: CASSLSWGHSRSYGYTF.

The chain recombines TRBV4-2 with TRBJ2-1, with D possibly TRBD2 on 5 matching bases. This CDR3 has 14 amino acids. Germline V gene data show CDR1 as LGHNA and CDR2 as YNFKEQ. The V and J ends lost 4 bases and 3 bases respectively, with 10 bases between them. CDR3 loop: CASSPGLDYNEQFF. In nucleotides, the CDR3 is TGTGCCAGCAGCCCCGGACTGGACTACAATGAGCAGTTCTTC.

The chain recombines TRBV27 with TRBJ2-7, with 9 bases matching TRBD1. The CDR3 runs 16 residues. J gave up 5 bases and V 2 bases, and 10 bases lay outside the gene matches. Germline-derived CDR1 and CDR2 are MNHEY and SMNVEV (reference sequence). The DNA of the CDR3 is TGTGCCAGCAGTTTAGGGGCCGGGACAGGGCGGCACGAGCAGTACTTC. It encodes CASSLGAGTGRHEQYF.

The chain couples TRBV7-2 to TRBJ1-1; no firm D call. This CDR3 is 13 amino acids long. CDR1 is SGHTA and CDR2 is FQGNSA in the germline V gene. Trimming removed 5 bases from V and 3 bases from J, with 10 bases in between. The CDR3 reads CASSAQADTEAFF. The CDR3 nucleotides are TGTGCCAGCAGCGCCCAGGCTGACACTGAAGCTTTCTTT.

This clone has ten or more counts. At the DNA level, this CDR3 is encoded by other sequences in the same sample as well. The CDR3 coding sequence is TGTGCCAGCAGTGACTCGGGGACAGGGGACACCGGGGAGCTGTTTTTT. It specifies CASSDSGTGDTGELFF. This rearrangement joins TRBV6-4 to TRBJ2-2, with 10 positions matching TRBD1. CDR3 size: 16 residues. Germline CDR1 MRHNA, CDR2 SNTAGT. The junction had 1 base not matched to a gene; V was cut back by 0 bases and J by 3 bases.

The chain employs TRBV11-2 and TRBJ2-7; 7 nucleotides match TRBD2. The CDR3 is made up of 14 amino acids. V trimming: 3 bases; J trimming: 2 bases; junction bases outside the gene matches: 4. CDR1 and CDR2 (germline): SGHAT, FQNNGV. The CDR3 coding sequence is TGTGCCAGCAGCTTTCTAGCGGTCACCTACGAGCAGTACTTC. Residues: CASSFLAVTYEQYF.

V usage is TRBV25-1 and J usage is TRBJ2-5, with 9 nucleotides matching TRBD2. The CDR3 has 16 residues. Germline V gene sequence: CDR1 MGHDK, CDR2 SYGVNS. V shed 2 bases and J 1 base; nucleotides not matched to a gene: 5. This chain's CDR3 is CASSETLAGLQETQYF. CDR3 coding DNA: TGTGCCAGCAGTGAAACCCTAGCGGGACTCCAAGAGACCCAGTACTTC. Complete variable domain (other parts from reference TRBV25-1 and TRBJ2-5): EADIYQTPRYLVIGTGKKITLECSQTMGHDKMYWYQQDPGMELHLIHYSYGVNSTEKGDLSSESTVSRIRTEHFPLTLESARPSHTSQYLCASSETLAGLQETQYFGPGTRLLVL.

To note about this clone: Other DNA sequences within the sample encode an identical CDR3. The rearrangement joins TRBV6-4 to TRBJ2-3; tentatively, D is TRBD1 or TRBD2 (5 bases each). Trimming shortened V by 6 bases and J by 3 bases, and 10 bases separated the two germline ends. Germline CDR1 is MRHNA and CDR2 is SNTAGT. The CDR3 sequence is 13 residues long. CDR3 DNA: TGTGCCAGCAGCGAGGGGTCGACAGATACGCAGTATTTT. Its translation is CASSEGSTDTQYF.

The chain carries TRBV2 and TRBJ2-7; 9 positions agree with TRBD2. Germline lookup yields CDR1 SNHLY and CDR2 FYNNEI. The J segment lost 0 bases and the V segment lost 11 bases, leaving 11 bases of the junction unmatched. This CDR3 comprises 15 residues. CDR3: CAFILRTSDSYEQYF. CDR3 sequence (DNA): TGTGCCTTCATACTTAGGACTAGCGACTCCTACGAGCAGTACTTC.

The chain carries TRBV4-1 and TRBJ2-7; TRBD1 aligns across 7 bases. This CDR3 contains 16 residues. V gave up 2 bases and J gave up 0 bases; unmatched junction bases: 7. Germline lookup yields CDR1 MGHRA and CDR2 YSYEKL. The CDR3 here is CASSQPGQRSSYEQYF. As DNA, the CDR3 is TGCGCCAGCAGCCAACCGGGACAGCGAAGCTCCTACGAGCAGTACTTC.

The V call is TRBV7-9, the J call TRBJ1-1; maybe TRBD1 (5 bases). Germline V gene lookup returns CDR1 SEHNR and CDR2 FQNEAQ (reference sequence). This CDR3 region has 15 residues. V dropped 4 bases and J dropped 9 bases, with 21 bases sitting between them. The CDR3 bases are TGTGCCAGCAGCTCCGGGGCTTGGTTGCCCCTAAAAGCTTTCTTT. Translation gives CASSSGAWLPLKAFF.

The V call is TRBV4-2, the J call TRBJ2-7, with D possibly being TRBD1 (5 bases). This CDR3 has 14 residues. The germline V gene encodes CDR1 LGHNA and CDR2 YNFKEQ. V was pared by 0 bases and J by 4 bases, with 10 bases between. The CDR3 loop is CASSQEGVSYEQYF. CDR3 bases: TGTGCCAGCAGCCAAGAAGGGGTCTCGTACGAGCAGTACTTC.

The V gene is TRBV6-6, the J gene TRBJ1-1; 7 bases line up with TRBD1. V lost 2 bases and J lost 6; bases outside the gene matches: 6. From germline, CDR1 is MNHNY and CDR2 SVGAGI (reference sequence). There are 14 residues in the CDR3. The chain's CDR3 is CASSYLQGIAEAFF. For the CDR3, the DNA is TGTGCCAGCAGTTACCTACAGGGGATCGCTGAAGCTTTCTTT.

This chain connects TRBV27 to TRBJ2-7; TRBD2 might be the D (5 bases). Germline CDR1 is MNHEY and CDR2 is SMNVEV (reference sequence). The CDR3 has 14 amino acids. Trimming removed 6 bases at V and 0 bases at J, with 12 bases between. DNA of the CDR3: TGTGCCAGCAGACCCGGACTCTTCTCCTACGAGCAGTACTTC. This translates into CASRPGLFSYEQYF.

The rearrangement uses TRBV5-1 and TRBJ2-3, with TRBD2 matching over 8 bases. In germline, CDR1 is SGHRS, CDR2 YFSETQ. The CDR3 extends over 15 amino acids. Trimming cost V 7 bases and J 6 bases; bases outside gene matches: 13. The CDR3 here is CASSPRGGLWDTQYF. As DNA, the CDR3 is TGCGCCAGCTCCCCGCGCGGGGGGCTGTGGGATACGCAGTATTTT.

This chain joins TRBV2 and TRBJ2-1; TRBD2 matches 10 bases. The V gene end was trimmed by 9 bases and the J gene end by 1 base; junction bases not matched to a gene: 6. The germline V gene has CDR1 SNHLY and CDR2 FYNNEI. CDR3 length: 15 amino acids. The DNA for the CDR3 is TGTGCCAGGTCTAGCGGGAGTGGGTCCTACAATGAGCAGTTCTTC. Translating it yields CARSSGSGSYNEQFF.

This chain uses TRBV7-8 with TRBJ2-7; D remains ambiguous. Germline assignment: CDR1 SGHVS and CDR2 FQNEAQ. This CDR3 is built from 15 residues. The V and J ends lost 0 bases and 3 bases respectively, with 12 bases between them. The DNA for the CDR3 is TGTGCCAGCAGCTTAGCCCGGATCGGCCGCTACGAGCAGTACTTC. It encodes CASSLARIGRYEQYF.

This chain joins TRBV27 and TRBJ1-3; the D is unclear. From germline, CDR1 is MNHEY and CDR2 SMNVEV (reference sequence). V lost 4 bases and J lost 4, with 11 bases in between. The CDR3 loop spans 14 amino acids. The DNA of the CDR3 is TGTGCCAGCAGTTACCAGGCCGGGGGAAACACCATATATTTT. This gives the protein CASSYQAGGNTIYF.

A single count supports this clone. The chain has TRBV11-2 and TRBJ1-1; TRBD1 is a possible D gene (6 bases). The germline V gene has CDR1 SGHAT and CDR2 FQNNGV. Trimming stripped 5 bases from V and 3 bases from J, with 13 bases between. The CDR3 is 14 amino acids. CDR3 loop: CASSLWGADTEAFF. DNA for the CDR3: TGTGCCAGCAGCCTATGGGGGGCTGACACTGAAGCTTTCTTT.

The V gene is TRBV18, the J gene TRBJ2-3, with D unclear. Trimming removed 3 bases at V and 1 base at J, with 8 bases between. The CDR3 spans 14 residues. Germline V gene sequence: CDR1 KGHSH, CDR2 LQKENI. CDR3 in amino acids: CASSPTQGTDTQYF. CDR3 nucleotides: TGTGCCAGCTCACCGACGCAGGGCACAGATACGCAGTATTTT.

The chain joins TRBV5-1 to TRBJ2-7; 8 nucleotides line up with TRBD2. V was clipped by 1 base and J by 3 bases; unmatched bases: 3. Germline-derived CDR1 and CDR2 are SGHRS and YFSETQ. CDR3 length: 14 amino acids. CDR3 in amino acids: CASSLTSGGYEQYF. The CDR3 coding sequence is TGCGCCAGCAGCTTGACTAGCGGAGGCTACGAGCAGTACTTC.

This clone was observed a single time. This chain joins TRBV5-4 and TRBJ2-7; D gene unclear. CDR1 SGHNT and CDR2 YYREEE come from the germline V gene (reference sequence). V was clipped by 0 bases and J by 0 bases, with 10 bases between them. CDR3 length: 15 residues. DNA for the CDR3: TGTGCCAGCAGCTTGGACGGAACCCCCTCCTACGAGCAGTACTTC. This translates into CASSLDGTPSYEQYF.